These 10 T cell receptor beta chains were all obtained from the same sample, sequenced in a study of Ad26.COV2.S vaccination and SARS-CoV-2 variants. Repertoires were generated with immunoSEQ multiplex PCR, while TCRdb's copy carries only in-frame clones and drops some. The repertoire holds about 390,000 clones, with roughly 90% as singletons. Treatment noted: roughly 20 received Ad26.COV2.S at low or high dose, single or two shots; a few received placebo; per-sample allocation not given. Sampling took place 63 days after the first vaccine or placebo injection. The sample in question was peripheral blood, obtained in a trial of Ad26.COV2.S vaccine versus placebo. These receptors came from a person aged 18-60 years who received the Ad26.COV2.S COVID-19 vaccine or a placebo.

V gene TRBV7-6 combines with J gene TRBJ1-6; 7 bases match TRBD1. CDR3 length equals 15 residues. J gave up 7 bases and V 0 bases, and 3 bases lay outside the gene matches. Germline CDR1 SGHVS, CDR2 FNYEAQ. In DNA, the CDR3 is TGTGCCAGCAGCTTAGCGACAGGGACCAATTCACCCCTCCACTTT. Amino acids: CASSLATGTNSPLHF.

The rearrangement joins TRBV19 to TRBJ2-1; 9 nucleotides match TRBD2. The germline CDR1 and CDR2 sequences are LNHDA and SQIVND (reference sequence). V lost 7 bases, J lost 6 bases, and 10 bases stayed unmatched. CDR3 length: 15 residues. The CDR3 region has the DNA TGTGCCAGTATGGGCGGGGGGGCTTTCCGCAATGAGCAGTTCTTC. This codes for CASMGGGAFRNEQFF.

This chain links TRBV18 with TRBJ2-1; TRBD2 might be the D (5 bases). With 3 bases removed from V and 0 bases from J, the gap between germline ends came to 9 bases. Per the germline V gene, CDR1 is KGHSH and CDR2 is LQKENI. The CDR3 is made up of 15 amino acids. CDR3 nucleotides: TGTGCCAGCTCACCGAGGGATAGCTCCTACAATGAGCAGTTCTTC. Its protein is CASSPRDSSYNEQFF.

The rearrangement joins TRBV6-2 or TRBV6-3 to TRBJ2-2, with D possibly called TRBD1 or TRBD2 (5 bases each). Trimming pared 2 bases from V and 1 base from J, leaving 14 bases between. From germline, CDR1 is MNHEY and CDR2 SVGEGT. CDR3 length equals 17 residues. CDR3 bases: TGTGCCAGCAGTTACCTGAGGGGACCTAGGAACACCGGGGAGCTGTTTTTT. Its protein is CASSYLRGPRNTGELFF.

The chain carries TRBV30 and TRBJ1-2; D remains ambiguous. V was cut by 5 bases and J by 4 bases, with 11 bases left in between. CDR1 and CDR2 from the germline V gene are GTSNPN and SVGIG (reference sequence). The CDR3 consists of 12 residues. CDR3 coding DNA: TGTGCCTGGTTCCTTGGTGGCTATGGCTACACCTTC. Encoded protein: CAWFLGGYGYTF.

The V call is TRBV27, the J call TRBJ2-7; TRBD1 is a possible D gene (6 bases). Germline CDR1 reads MNHEY; CDR2 reads SMNVEV (reference sequence). CDR3 length: 13 amino acids. V lost 3 bases to trimming and J lost 5 bases, with 11 bases between them. In DNA form, the CDR3 reads TGTGCCAGCAGTTTTCAGGGGCCCAACGAGCAGTACTTC. This encodes CASSFQGPNEQYF.

This chain links TRBV11-2 with TRBJ1-4; tentatively, D is TRBD1 (5 bases). Germline values: CDR1 SGHAT, CDR2 FQNNGV. V gave up 4 bases and J gave up 8 bases, with 17 bases separating them. CDR3 length equals 15 residues. CDR3 bases: TGTGCCAGCAGCTCCAGCGGGGGGAGAGCCGAAAAACTGTTTTTT. Its protein is CASSSSGGRAEKLFF.

This rearrangement joins TRBV10-1 to TRBJ1-5, with TRBD1 identical over 7 bases. CDR3 length: 13 amino acids. From germline, CDR1 is WNHNN and CDR2 SYGVQD (reference sequence). With V trimmed by 6 bases and J by 7 bases, 6 bases remained unmatched. The CDR3 DNA is TGCGCCAGCAGCGACAGGGCCGGGCAGCCCCAGCATTTT. Its translation is CASSDRAGQPQHF.

Remarks on this clone: An end of the junction differs from the germline gene, which may be a read error. V is TRBV9 and J is TRBJ2-2, with 10 nucleotides matching TRBD1. The CDR3 is made up of 15 amino acids. Per germline, CDR1 SGDLS and CDR2 YYNGEE. For the CDR3, the DNA is TGTGCCGGCAGGTCGGGGACAGGGGTTACCGGGGAGCTGTTTTTT. Amino acid sequence: CAGRSGTGVTGELFF.

The chain is built from TRBV7-2 and TRBJ2-3; 7 bases fit TRBD2. This CDR3 is 16 amino acids long. CDR1 SGHTA and CDR2 FQGNSA come from the germline V gene. V trimming: 3 bases; J trimming: 1 base; junction bases outside the gene matches: 7. CDR3 bases: TGTGCCAGCAGCTTGGGGTCTAGCGGACGCACAGATACGCAGTATTTT. Amino acid sequence: CASSLGSSGRTDTQYF.